Sequencing of this T cell receptor beta chain was carried out in a study of control samples from healthy donors and cancer patients. TCRdb keeps only in-frame clones here, not all; method: immunoSEQ multiplex PCR. The top ten hold 1.5% to 2% of the sample, which has 210,000 or so clones, 91% seen once. This clone was counted a few times. At the DNA level, this CDR3 is encoded by other sequences in the same sample as well. Trimming removed 7 bases from V and 1 base from J, with 6 bases in between. This CDR3 is built from 12 residues. Germline loops: CDR1 KGHDR, CDR2 SFDVKD. This TCR was sampled from a man aged 25-40 years in good health. The rearrangement joins TRBV24-1 to TRBJ1-1, with D uncertain. What was sequenced was blood. DNA of the CDR3: TGTGCCACCAGAGGACCGAACACTGAAGCTTTCTTT. Amino acids: CATRGPNTEAFF.